This T cell receptor beta chain was identified in a study of T cell responses to AZD1222 COVID-19 vaccine. Worth noting for this clone: Its antigen is unknown.

Sequencing used immunoSEQ multiplex PCR; TCRdb keeps in-frame clones, though not all of them. The repertoire holds roughly 90,000 clones, with 75% to 95% as singletons. Study-wide points: Samples come after the peak T cell response, not at day 14. Females outnumbered males among donors, who were mostly white British; clonal diversity was possibly underestimated. Vaccination with two AZD1222 doses was followed by a rise in Spike-specific TCR breadth and depth. Among spike-specific TCRs, nearly half reportedly target unmutated variant regions.

The clonotype comes from an adult in good health. This specimen was peripheral blood, taken on day 0 of MenACWY control vaccination.

The CDR3 region is CASSSRQGRQGARSGSYNEQFF. The CDR3 nucleotides are TGTGCCAGCAGCTCACGCCAAGGGCGACAGGGGGCGCGCTCCGGCTCCTACAATGAGCAGTTCTTC. V gene TRBV21-1 combines with J gene TRBJ2-1; the table assigns TRBD1, which was not confirmed against the DNA. TRBV21-1 is a pseudogene segment. This CDR3 spans 22 amino acids.